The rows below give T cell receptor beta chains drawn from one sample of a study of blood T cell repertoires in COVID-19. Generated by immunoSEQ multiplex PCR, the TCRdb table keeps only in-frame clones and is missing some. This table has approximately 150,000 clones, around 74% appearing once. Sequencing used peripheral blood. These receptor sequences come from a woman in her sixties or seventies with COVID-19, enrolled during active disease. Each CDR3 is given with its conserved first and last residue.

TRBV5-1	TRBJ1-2	CASSLGQVANYGYTF
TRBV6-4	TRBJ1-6	CARDSRSPLHF
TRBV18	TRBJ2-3	CASSPNPVAGSTDTQYF
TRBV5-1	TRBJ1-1	CASSPPLTGNTEAFF
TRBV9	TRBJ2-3	CASSVGLADTDTQYF
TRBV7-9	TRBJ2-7	CASSLGLAEQYF
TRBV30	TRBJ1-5	CAWSVNRGLDNQPQHF
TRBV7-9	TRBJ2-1	CASSLLGGASGRTSNEQFF
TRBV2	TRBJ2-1	CASSSLAGAYNEQFF
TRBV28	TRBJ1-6	CASSPTQGSPLHF
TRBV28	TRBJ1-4	CASSSPRGRTEKLFF
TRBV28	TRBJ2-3	CASRPPSGGTQF
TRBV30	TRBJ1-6	CAWSQNSPLHF
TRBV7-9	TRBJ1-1	CASSRTGQGSLNTEAFF
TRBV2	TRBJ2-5	CASSAGQPAETQYF
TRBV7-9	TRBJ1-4	CASSRTGTGREKLFF
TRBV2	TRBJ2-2	CASSGGGTGSSGELFF
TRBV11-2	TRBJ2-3	CASSLRRGSTDTQYF
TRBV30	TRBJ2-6	CASAMWTVSSGANVLTF
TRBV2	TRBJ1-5	CASSGGGFGKPQHF
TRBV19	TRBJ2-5	CASSIGGTGGAETQYF
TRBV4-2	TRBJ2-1	CASSQDPGGSYNEQFF
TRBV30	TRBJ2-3	CAWSATGGGTDTQYF
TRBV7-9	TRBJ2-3	CASSFSELRTQYF
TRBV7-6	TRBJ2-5	CASSLSRAGRIAGHQETQYF
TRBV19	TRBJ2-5	CASSTGLAGGSLPETQYF
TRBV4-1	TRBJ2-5	CASSPNLAVQETQYF
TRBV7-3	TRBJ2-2	CASSRLPDGTGELFF
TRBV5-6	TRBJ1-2	CASSRDRLPYGYTF
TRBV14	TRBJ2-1	CASSQDPSGSHGNEQFF
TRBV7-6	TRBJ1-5	CASSLDPLGNQPQHF
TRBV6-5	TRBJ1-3	CASSLRESSGNTIYF
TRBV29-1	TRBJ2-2	CSVDLAGVGGELFF
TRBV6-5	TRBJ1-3	CASTQGATGNTIYF
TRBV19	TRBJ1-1	CASSREGRGLNTEAFF
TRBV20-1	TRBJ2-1	CSGSGTGQFF
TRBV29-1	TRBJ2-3	CSVGRTGENTDTQYF